The text below deals with one TCR beta chain. These data belong to a study of blood T cell repertoires in COVID-19. Measured with immunoSEQ multiplex PCR; TCRdb has only the in-frame clones, and not every one. There are about 190,000 clones in the sample; approximately 78% occur only once, and 2.5% to 3% lies in the top ten. This CDR3 is built from 17 residues. Per germline, CDR1 SEHNR and CDR2 FQNEAQ (reference sequence). V lost 0 bases to trimming and J lost 7 bases, with 16 bases between them. This clonotype was sampled from a woman aged 80 or over with active or convalescent COVID-19. The chain carries TRBV7-9 and TRBJ1-6; weak D call: TRBD1 (5 bases). The sequencing sample was made of peripheral blood. The CDR3 loop is CASSLARTQGGNSPLHF. The CDR3 nucleotides read TGTGCCAGCAGCTTAGCTAGGACCCAGGGAGGCAATTCACCCCTCCACTTT.